This T cell receptor (beta chain) was retrieved from a study of shared clonotypes between healthy human individuals (dated by TCRdb to 2020 to 2022). About the full investigation: A few men and two women, aged 18 to 49 years, made up the cohort. Per donor, three plates each were used for CD4 naive and CD4 memory, two for CD8 naive, and one for CD8 memory. Blood TCR repertoires of five healthy adults were deeply sequenced to estimate repertoire size and the extent of clonotype sharing between individuals. Libraries were prepared and TCR repertoires were sequenced by different laboratories using diverse techniques, in order to increase sequencing depth and limit assay-specific biases. Between about 0.94 and 8.9 billion PBMCs per donor were obtained by leukapheresis. The study at large found these results: Rarefaction of sorted-subset datasets indicated incomplete sequencing despite the large sequencing depth. Roughly 5% of naive CD4, roughly 3.6% of naive CD8, around 2.3% of memory CD4, and less than 0.45% of memory CD8 clonotypes were shared across four donors. Compared with non-shared clonotypes, the clonotypes found in all four sorted-subset donors had higher generation probabilities. Only blood was sampled, and tissue TCR repertoires likely differ from those in blood. The small number of donors limited the genetic and exposure-history diversity represented. Naive subsets generally had larger estimated clonotype richness than memory subsets did. Pairwise subsampling indicated that sequencing depth was expected to affect the degree of clonotype sharing among donors.

The donors were healthy, HIV-negative adults who had no recently reported acute infections or vaccinations. Only Caucasian adults living in Nashville, Tennessee, USA were represented among the donors. CD4+ T cells were enriched by magnetic negative selection, after which naive cells were positively selected on CD45RA and the negative fraction was taken as the memory subset. Blood was obtained by leukapheresis, after which PBMCs were separated by Ficoll-Histopaque density gradient centrifugation and cryopreserved in liquid nitrogen vapor phase. Purity and quantity of every magnetically sorted T cell population were checked by analytical flow cytometry. Each sorted fraction had its genomic DNA isolated and then quantified by UV absorbance on a Nanodrop 2000c. Using the deep immunoSEQ assay, multiplex PCR amplified TCR CDR3 regions from genomic DNA. Genomic DNA extracted from each cell subset was distributed evenly over all wells of several immunoSEQ 96-well plates, and each plate served as one replicate. For sorted subsets, 200 to 250 ng genomic DNA, equal to some 28,000 T cell genomes, was loaded into each replicate PCR. Purified libraries were quantified with a Qubit 3.0 fluorometer, sized on a Bioanalyzer 2100, and re-quantified with the KAPA Library Quantification kit. Every immunoSEQ 96-well plate was sequenced on a separate single-read 150-cycle Illumina NextSeq 550 flow cell. In the authors' own workflow: Because the immunoSEQ output held only junctional sequences and lacked quality scores, the filtering could not match the filtering applied to full-length reads. To assign V/J genes and CDR3, sequences were annotated against IMGT germline references using PyIR, a Python wrapper for IgBLAST v1.9. Reads with weak V/J assignments (E-value above 1e-6), missing CDR3, stop codons, out-of-frame junctions, or ambiguous translated residues were removed. V3J clonotypes were defined as sequences sharing the same inferred V gene, J gene, and CDR3 amino acid sequence. Percentage overlap between repertoires was computed as shared unique clonotypes divided by the size of the smaller repertoire. Three approaches were used to assess repertoire richness: RTK rarefaction, the Chao1 estimator, and Recon v2.1 estimates of unobserved clonotypes. For all TCRbeta clonotypes obtained by the gDNA method from a handful of donors, generation probabilities were computed with OLGA. TCRdb took this table from immuneACCESS and kept in-frame rearrangements with V and J called. Such tables lack part of the clones; where checked against another copy, unresolved V genes explain under half of the gap, and the rest is unexplained. V and J calls and clone size are as listed in that table; D and trimming were resolved from the DNA. The sample table shows some 350,000 clones, and about 74% are seen once. In total, the top ten clones hold about a tenth of the sample.

This clone was counted a few times. Its antigen specificity is not known. No quality values exist for individual bases; no much larger clone is one base distant. CDR3 length: 14 amino acids, cysteine to phenylalanine. The CDR3 DNA has 42 bases and is translated from base 1. The germline V gene (reference sequence) provides CDR1 LNHDA and CDR2 SQIVND. V trim: 8 bases; J trim: 1 base; unmatched bases: 6. The origin of this receptor is a man aged 25-45 years in good health. Sequencing used memory CD4+ T cells sorted from blood. The cell subset or site label, read with the paper, signifies: CD45RA-negative fraction. This chain joins TRBV19 to TRBJ1-1, with TRBD1 matching 8 junction bases. The CDR3 is CASVPGTGNTEAFF. The base sequence is TGTGCCAGTGTCCCCGGGACAGGGAACACTGAAGCTTTCTTT.